The 5 T cell receptor beta chains below all came from one sample that was sequenced in a study of T cells in Graves' hyperthyroidism and ophthalmopathy. The investigators amplified TCR beta CDR3 regions from RNA transcripts. HTBI primers were used for first-round RT-PCR of the TCR CDR3. TCRdb used MiXCR to reprocess the multiplex PCR reads, holding one entry per CDR3 protein. The data show around 690,000 distinct CDR3 sequences, roughly 17% seen once. Material: blood. The receptor set was obtained from a man in his fifties or sixties with Graves' hyperthyroidism.

The chain is built from TRBV7-8 and TRBJ2-7; either TRBD1 or TRBD2 may supply D (5 bases each). Per the germline V gene, CDR1 is SGHVS and CDR2 is FQNEAQ. Trimming stripped 6 bases from V and 0 bases from J, with 15 bases between. The CDR3 is made up of 15 amino acids. CDR3 coding DNA: TGTGCCAGCAGATTACTAGTTGGGGGCTCCTACGAGCAGTACTTC. Translation gives CASRLLVGGSYEQYF.

This clonotype was found many times. This rearrangement joins TRBV10-3 to TRBJ2-1; 12 positions agree with TRBD1. The germline V gene has CDR1 ENHRY and CDR2 SYGVKD. With 7 bases clipped from V and 0 bases from J, the junction kept 10 bases outside the gene matches. The CDR3 is 18 amino acids. CDR3 sequence reads: CAITPGQGAGSSYNEQFF. For the CDR3, the DNA is TGTGCCATCACCCCGGGACAGGGGGCGGGAAGCTCCTACAATGAGCAGTTCTTC.

This chain uses TRBV2 with TRBJ1-1; 9 bases align to TRBD1. Germline V gene lookup returns CDR1 SNHLY and CDR2 FYNNEI. CDR3 size: 14 residues. After removal of 5 bases from V and 5 bases from J, the junction contained 6 bases not matched to a gene. The chain's CDR3 is CASSTGTGRTEAFF. CDR3 in DNA: TGTGCCAGCAGTACCGGGACAGGGCGTACTGAAGCTTTCTTT.

This clonotype occurred a few times. V is TRBV6-5 and J is TRBJ1-5; TRBD1 matches at 8 bases. This CDR3 contains 17 residues. Trimming cost V 0 bases and J 6 bases; bases outside gene matches: 10. CDR1 and CDR2 from the germline V gene are MNHEY and SVGAGI. The CDR3: CASSYSYSRGQRQPQHF. For the CDR3, the DNA is TGTGCCAGCAGTTACTCGTATAGCAGGGGGCAGCGTCAGCCCCAGCATTTT.

This clonotype was observed many times. The chain joins TRBV11-3 to TRBJ2-3, with a weak D call TRBD2 (7 bases). The CDR3 runs 14 residues. Germline loops: CDR1 SGHNT, CDR2 YENEEA. Trimming took 6 bases from V and 7 from J, leaving 17 bases between them. CDR3 in DNA: TGTGCCAGCAGTCCCGGGGGCGGGAGATATACGCAGTATTTT. Amino acids: CASSPGGGRYTQYF. The full variable domain, in which reference TRBV11-3 and TRBJ2-3 provide the parts outside the CDR3, is EAGVVQSPRYKIIEKKQPVAFWCNPISGHNTLYWYLQNLGQGPELLIRYENEEAVDDSQLPKDRFSAERLKGVDSTLKIQPAELGDSAVYLCASSPGGGRYTQYFGPGTRLTVL.